Given below is one TCR beta chain in context. Antigen specificity is unknown. TCRdb's table, derived via immunoSEQ multiplex PCR, lists solely in-frame clones and lacks some. The table lists roughly 45,000 clones, roughly 85% of them singletons. The CDR3 loop spans 15 amino acids. With 0 bases removed from V and 1 base from J, the gap between germline ends came to 10 bases. Germline CDR1 SGHNT, CDR2 YYREEE (reference sequence). This specimen belongs to a study of lymphopenia after photon versus proton radiotherapy. Study-wide findings and caveats: Larger post-nadir TCR diversity loss correlated inversely with survival in deceased patients. Post-nadir diversity loss with photons came from oligoclonal expansion, particularly CD8+ Temra cells.

The chain has TRBV5-4 and TRBJ2-5; TRBD2 is a possible D gene (5 bases). Here the sequenced sample was peripheral blood, taken from a patient treated with photon-based radiotherapy. The sequence was obtained from a man aged 35 to 55 with gastric cancer. The CDR3 DNA reads as TGTGCCAGCAGCTTGGAGGACGGGGTCCAAGAGACCCAGTACTTC. This sequence encodes CASSLEDGVQETQYF.